One and the same sample provided the 31 T cell receptor beta chains below, sequenced in a study of T cell responses to AZD1222 COVID-19 vaccine. TCRdb keeps only in-frame clones here, not all; method: immunoSEQ multiplex PCR. The data hold under 130,000 clones, with 92% observed a single time. The starting material was peripheral blood, obtained on day 0 of AZD1222 vaccination. Receptors were obtained from an adult in good health.

As DNA, the CDR3 is TGTGCCAGCAGCTTAAAAGGACAGGGAGAGGGAACTGAAGCTTTCTTT. This gives the protein CASSLKGQGEGTEAFF. The V call is TRBV7-9, the J call TRBJ1-1, with 8 positions matching TRBD1. Per the germline V gene, CDR1 is SEHNR and CDR2 is FQNEAQ (reference sequence). The trim removed 2 bases at V and 5 bases at J, leaving 10 bases unmatched. The CDR3 length is 16 residues. Variable domain in full (rest from reference TRBV7-9 and TRBJ1-1): DTGVSQNPRHKITKRGQNVTFRCDPISEHNRLYWYRQTLGQGPEFLTYFQNEAQLEKSRLLSDRFSAERPKGSFSTLEIQRTEQGDSAMYLCASSLKGQGEGTEAFFGQGTRLTVV.

The rearrangement uses TRBV9 and TRBJ2-2; 9 nucleotides align to TRBD2. Unmatched junction bases numbered 12, after V lost 4 bases and J lost 2 bases. The germline gives CDR1 SGDLS, CDR2 YYNGEE. The length of the CDR3 is 18 residues. CDR3 amino acids: CASSTPSGAPLNTGELFF. In DNA, the CDR3 is TGTGCCAGCAGCACCCCTAGCGGGGCCCCCTTAAACACCGGGGAGCTGTTTTTT.

As regards this clone: Germline and junction disagree at one end, which may indicate a read error. The V gene is TRBV15, the J gene TRBJ2-1, with TRBD2 matching over 8 bases. The CDR3 has 18 amino acids. The germline V gene has CDR1 LNHNV and CDR2 YYDKDF (reference sequence). The CDR3 reads CATSGDGTRGQTYNEQFF. The CDR3, as DNA: TGTGCCACCAGCGGAGATGGGACTAGGGGTCAGACCTACAATGAGCAGTTCTTC.

This chain connects TRBV6-5 to TRBJ1-1; D uncertain. This CDR3 is 13 amino acids long. Trimming took 2 bases from V and 1 from J, leaving 5 bases between them. In germline, CDR1 is MNHEY, CDR2 SVGAGI. CDR3: CASSYRGNTEAFF. DNA for the CDR3: TGTGCCAGCAGTTACCGAGGGAACACTGAAGCTTTCTTT.

The gene calls are TRBV7-9 and TRBJ2-7; 8 nucleotides match TRBD2. V lost 3 bases, J lost 2 bases, and 9 bases stayed unmatched. The germline V gene has CDR1 SEHNR and CDR2 FQNEAQ (reference sequence). This CDR3 has 16 amino acids. CDR3 nucleotides: TGTGCCAGCAGCTTTCCGGGAGGGCCAAACCCCTACGAGCAGTACTTC. The encoded protein is CASSFPGGPNPYEQYF.

The chain couples TRBV28 to TRBJ2-7, with D perhaps TRBD2 (5 bases). Per the germline V gene, CDR1 is MDHEN and CDR2 is SYDVKM. This CDR3 spans 13 amino acids. Trimming removed 4 bases from V and 2 bases from J, with 9 bases in between. The CDR3 sequence is CASSWGVTYEQYF. The CDR3 DNA follows: TGTGCCAGCAGTTGGGGAGTAACCTACGAGCAGTACTTC.

The rearrangement joins TRBV6-6 to TRBJ2-4, with 8 bases identical to TRBD1. The CDR3 covers 13 residues. The trim removed 5 bases at V and 9 bases at J, leaving 6 bases unmatched. The germline CDR1 and CDR2 sequences are MNHNY and SVGAGI (reference sequence). The chain's CDR3 is CASSTGGGGIQYF. The CDR3 DNA reads as TGTGCCAGCAGTACAGGGGGAGGAGGCATTCAGTACTTC.

The chain has TRBV7-2 and TRBJ2-2, with a weak D call TRBD1 (6 bases). The CDR3 has 14 amino acids. Trimming removed 2 bases from V and 5 bases from J, with 9 bases in between. The V gene's germline CDR1 is SGHTA and CDR2 FQGNSA. CDR3 sequence reads: CASSLLGGTGELFF. The CDR3 DNA is TGTGCCAGCAGCTTATTAGGGGGAACCGGGGAGCTGTTTTTT.

This clone has only a few counts. V and J are TRBV6-5 and TRBJ2-2; 7 nucleotides agree with TRBD1. Germline V gives CDR1 MNHEY, CDR2 SVGAGI. The CDR3 covers 15 residues. Trimming took 6 bases from V and 3 from J; bases not matched to a gene: 7. Here the CDR3 DNA reads TGTGCCAGCAGCCCCGGACAGGCCTACACCGGGGAGCTGTTTTTT. Translation: CASSPGQAYTGELFF.

The CDR3 is CAISDPGRGSSDTQYF. CDR3 coding DNA: TGTGCCATCAGTGACCCGGGGCGGGGGAGTTCAGATACGCAGTATTTT. The chain recombines TRBV10-3 with TRBJ2-3; 7 bases align to TRBD2. The CDR3 runs 16 residues. Trimming took 3 bases from V and 4 from J; bases not matched to a gene: 10. Germline V gene lookup returns CDR1 ENHRY and CDR2 SYGVKD.

The chain combines TRBV9 with TRBJ2-6; D possibly corresponds to TRBD2 (6 bases). Looked up from germline, CDR1 is SGDLS and CDR2 is YYNGEE. The CDR3 has 16 amino acids. V was clipped by 0 bases and J by 0 bases, with 7 bases between them. CDR3 bases: TGTGCCAGCAGCGTAGACGGGAGCTCTGGGGCCAACGTCCTGACTTTC. Translation: CASSVDGSSGANVLTF.

V is TRBV5-1 and J is TRBJ2-5, with D possibly matching TRBD2 (5 bases). The CDR3 sequence is 13 residues long. The V gene lost 6 bases and the J gene lost 1 base, with 10 bases spanning the gap. CDR1 and CDR2 (germline): SGHRS, YFSETQ. In DNA form, the CDR3 reads TGCGCCAGCAATCGGGGATTCCAAGAGACCCAGTACTTC. It translates to CASNRGFQETQYF.

The V and J genes are TRBV7-8 and TRBJ2-1, with no clear D. The CDR3 length is 15 residues. The V gene's germline CDR1 is SGHVS and CDR2 FQNEAQ. V gave up 2 bases and J gave up 0 bases, with 8 bases separating them. The CDR3 region is CASSLQSPSYNEQFF. CDR3 in DNA: TGTGCCAGCAGCTTACAGTCCCCCTCCTACAATGAGCAGTTCTTC.

The CDR3 bases are TGCGCCAGCAGCTTTCAGCCTCAAGAGACCCAGTACTTC. It is translated as CASSFQPQETQYF. The V call is TRBV5-1, the J call TRBJ2-5, with unresolved D. This CDR3 contains 13 residues. Germline V CDR1 and CDR2: SGHRS, YFSETQ. Trimming cost V 2 bases and J 2 bases, with 7 bases left between them.

The chain carries TRBV11-3 and TRBJ1-1, with D perhaps matching TRBD1 (5 bases). This CDR3 region has 13 residues. The V end lost 3 bases, the J end lost 1 base, and 6 bases lay between the germline ends. The germline V gene has CDR1 SGHNT and CDR2 YENEEA. The CDR3 DNA is TGTGCCAGCAGCTTTGGGGGGAACACTGAAGCTTTCTTT. Its translation: CASSFGGNTEAFF.

The chain combines TRBV6-5 with TRBJ2-5; tentatively, D is TRBD2 (6 bases). Germline CDR1 MNHEY, CDR2 SVGAGI. V lost 6 bases and J lost 9, with 11 bases in between. The CDR3 totals 11 residues. The CDR3 DNA reads TGTGCCAGCAGCCTAGGAGGGGCCCAGTACTTC. This codes for CASSLGGAQYF.

The chain links TRBV29-1 to TRBJ1-4, with 9 bases lining up with TRBD1. Germline V gives CDR1 SQVTM, CDR2 ANQGSEA. V lost 4 bases and J lost 8; bases outside the gene matches: 5. The CDR3 spans 13 residues. The DNA for the CDR3 is TGCAGCGTTGCCGGGACAGGGAGAGAAAAACTGTTTTTT. Residues: CSVAGTGREKLFF.

CDR3 nucleotide sequence: TGTGCCAGTAGCTGGGGGCCGGCCGGGGCCAACGTCCTGACTTTC. This sequence encodes CASSWGPAGANVLTF. The chain has TRBV19 and TRBJ2-6, with D possibly matching TRBD1 (6 bases). CDR1 and CDR2 (germline): LNHDA, SQIVND (reference sequence). V shed 6 bases and J shed 4 bases, with 13 bases lying between them. The CDR3 loop spans 15 amino acids.

This chain links TRBV27 with TRBJ2-7; D is perhaps TRBD2 (6 bases). The CDR3 contains 13 residues. CDR1 and CDR2 from the germline V gene are MNHEY and SMNVEV (reference sequence). Trimming cost V 6 bases and J 2 bases, with 11 bases left between them. CDR3 amino acids: CASRGGLAYEQYF. CDR3 coding DNA: TGTGCCAGCAGGGGGGGTCTGGCCTACGAGCAGTACTTC.

Only one count was recorded for this clone. This rearrangement joins TRBV5-1 to TRBJ1-2, with D possibly TRBD1 on 6 matching bases. This CDR3 spans 13 amino acids. Germline loops: CDR1 SGHRS, CDR2 YFSETQ. The V end was cut by 5 bases, the J end by 2 bases, with 10 bases between. In DNA, the CDR3 is TGCGCCAGCAGTCCCGGACAGAACTATGGCTACACCTTC. Its protein is CASSPGQNYGYTF. Full variable domain (rest looked up from reference TRBV5-1 and TRBJ1-2): KAGVTQTPRYLIKTRGQQVTLSCSPISGHRSVSWYQQTPGQGLQFLFEYFSETQRNKGNFPGRFSGRQFSNSRSEMNVSTLELGDSALYLCASSPGQNYGYTFGSGTRLTVV.

The V gene is TRBV30, the J gene TRBJ1-6; D is uncertain. Trimming took off 0 bases at V and 4 bases at J, with 7 bases between the two ends. Per germline, CDR1 GTSNPN and CDR2 SVGIG (reference sequence). The CDR3 consists of 14 residues. The CDR3 sequence is CAWSVLSYNSPLHF. The CDR3 DNA is TGTGCCTGGAGTGTACTCAGTTATAATTCACCCCTCCACTTT.

In this sample, this clone turned up a few times. The genes are TRBV6-2 or TRBV6-3 and TRBJ1-2; D is ambiguous. V was trimmed by 6 bases and J by 4 bases, leaving 15 bases between them. The CDR3 contains 14 residues. CDR1 and CDR2 (germline): MNHEY, SVGEGT. DNA for the CDR3: TGTGCCAGCAGCCCCGGGAGCCCCGTCTATGGCTACACCTTC. This gives the protein CASSPGSPVYGYTF.

The chain carries TRBV4-3 and TRBJ1-1, with a weak D call TRBD1 (6 bases). Trimming took off 1 base at V and 5 bases at J, with 14 bases between the two ends. The CDR3 has 15 residues. Germline V CDR1 and CDR2: LGHNA, YSLEER. The DNA of the CDR3 is TGCGCCAGCAGCCAAGTGCAGGGGAGGGGTACTGAAGCTTTCTTT. Encoded protein: CASSQVQGRGTEAFF.

This chain uses TRBV12-3 or TRBV12-4 with TRBJ2-2; D gene ambiguous. This CDR3 spans 13 amino acids. The germline V and J ends were trimmed by 6 bases and 4 bases, with 9 bases remaining between them. The CDR3 loop reads CASSYISTGELFF. The CDR3 DNA follows: TGTGCCAGCAGCTACATCTCCACCGGGGAGCTGTTTTTT.

This rearrangement joins TRBV10-1 to TRBJ1-5; possibly TRBD1 for D (5 bases). The germline gives CDR1 WNHNN, CDR2 SYGVQD (reference sequence). The CDR3 has 15 amino acids. Trimming shortened V by 5 bases and J by 9 bases, and 20 bases separated the two germline ends. The CDR3 here is CASSPLVTGLRPQHF. The DNA of the CDR3 is TGCGCCAGCAGTCCCCTTGTAACGGGACTAAGGCCCCAGCATTTT.

The J gene is TRBJ2-5, the V gene TRBV11-3, with D hard to call. V shed 2 bases and J shed 5 bases, with 6 bases lying between them. CDR3 length: 12 amino acids. CDR1 SGHNT and CDR2 YENEEA come from the germline V gene. The CDR3 bases are TGTGCCAGCAGCTTACGTGAGGAGACCCAGTACTTC. This translates into CASSLREETQYF.

In DNA, the CDR3 is TGTGCCAGCAGCTTAGCGGGAGGGGTCACCGGGGAGCTGTTTTTT. Protein product: CASSLAGGVTGELFF. V and J are TRBV11-3 and TRBJ2-2, with 8 nucleotides matching TRBD2. The CDR3 contains 15 residues. Germline lookup yields CDR1 SGHNT and CDR2 YENEEA. V trimming: 1 base; J trimming: 4 bases; junction bases outside the gene matches: 2.

This chain connects TRBV21-1 to TRBJ2-4. TRBV21-1 represents a pseudogene. The CDR3 totals 15 residues. CDR3: CASSRGSGAKNIQYF. The CDR3 DNA reads TGTGCCAGCTCCAGGGGTAGCGGAGCCAAAAACATTCAGTACTTC.

The J gene is TRBJ1-2, the V gene TRBV28, with D uncertain. The V gene's germline CDR1 is MDHEN and CDR2 SYDVKM. The length of the CDR3 is 13 residues. Trimming shortened V by 7 bases and J by 8 bases, and 17 bases separated the two germline ends. CDR3 region: CASNQKTDRGYTF. The CDR3 DNA reads as TGTGCCAGCAATCAGAAGACCGACCGAGGCTACACCTTC.

The J gene is TRBJ2-3, the V gene TRBV28; D remains unclear. Trimming shortened V by 3 bases and J by 2 bases, and 9 bases separated the two germline ends. Germline loops: CDR1 MDHEN, CDR2 SYDVKM. CDR3 length: 14 residues. CDR3 coding DNA: TGTGCCAGCAGTTTTGGCACTCTCACAGATACGCAGTATTTT. It specifies CASSFGTLTDTQYF.

J is TRBJ2-3 and V is TRBV19; 9 bases align to TRBD2. Germline CDR1 is LNHDA and CDR2 is SQIVND (reference sequence). The CDR3 totals 18 residues. V dropped 5 bases and J dropped 0; count of bases not matched to a gene: 12. The CDR3 region is CASSLPGVAGESTDTQYF. CDR3 bases: TGTGCCAGTAGTTTACCTGGGGTAGCGGGAGAAAGCACAGATACGCAGTATTTT.